Each of the 5 T cell receptor beta chains below was sequenced from the same sample in a study of cytomegalovirus exposure and HLA in healthy donors. Primers for the PCR totalled 60 Vbeta and 13 Jbeta. TCRdb's table, derived via immunoSEQ multiplex PCR, lists solely in-frame clones and lacks some. The sample gives roughly 100,000 clones, approximately 80% of which show up once; approximately 2% is in the top ten. The sample was PBMCs. The source is a woman in her 40s in good health and CMV-seronegative.

The chain is built from TRBV15 and TRBJ2-3, with TRBD2 as a possible D gene (7 bases). CDR1 LNHNV and CDR2 YYDKDF come from the germline V gene (reference sequence). This CDR3 is 15 amino acids long. The germline V and J ends were trimmed by 2 bases and 6 bases, with 15 bases remaining between them. The CDR3, as DNA: TGTGCCACCAGCAGATCTAGCGGAGGGGGGGATACGCAGTATTTT. Encoded protein: CATSRSSGGGDTQYF.

This sequence joins TRBV19 and TRBJ2-1; 7 bases match TRBD1. The CDR3 has 17 residues. CDR1 LNHDA and CDR2 SQIVND come from the germline V gene (reference sequence). J gave up 3 bases and V 5 bases, and 13 bases lay outside the gene matches. The CDR3 region is CASSHTPVSGGYNEQFF. CDR3 bases: TGTGCCAGTAGTCATACCCCCGTGTCAGGGGGCTACAATGAGCAGTTCTTC. Full variable domain (remainder filled in from reference TRBV19 and TRBJ2-1): DGGITQSPKYLFRKEGQNVTLSCEQNLNHDAMYWYRQDPGQGLRLIYYSQIVNDFQKGDIAEGYSVSREKKESFPLTVTSAQKNPTAFYLCASSHTPVSGGYNEQFFGPGTRLTVL.

A note on this clone: Other DNA sequences in the same sample also yield this CDR3. Here the CDR3 reads CASSSPPRNSGTRVPYEQYF. The DNA of the CDR3 is TGTGCCAGCAGCTCCCCTCCCCGTAACTCCGGGACTAGAGTTCCCTACGAGCAGTACTTC. The rearrangement joins TRBV7-4 to TRBJ2-7, with TRBD2 identical over 8 bases. CDR1 SGHVT and CDR2 SQSDAQ come from the germline V gene. The V segment lost 4 bases and the J segment 2 bases; nucleotides outside the gene matches: 22. The CDR3 contains 20 residues.

The chain combines TRBV5-5 with TRBJ2-7; D perhaps matches TRBD1 (5 bases). Per the germline V gene, CDR1 is SGHKS and CDR2 is YYEKEE (reference sequence). The CDR3 consists of 15 residues. With 0 bases removed from V and 2 bases from J, the gap between germline ends came to 12 bases. The CDR3 reads CASSLDTGIPYEQYF. The CDR3, as DNA: TGTGCCAGCAGCTTGGACACAGGTATCCCCTACGAGCAGTACTTC.

This clone has just one count. The chain employs TRBV18 and TRBJ2-5; possibly TRBD1 for D (6 bases). CDR1 KGHSH and CDR2 LQKENI come from the germline V gene. Between the trimmed V and J ends, which lost 2 bases and 5 bases, there was a span of 18 bases. The CDR3 sequence is 16 residues long. The CDR3 loop reads CASSPLSTQGKETQYF. The CDR3 bases are TGTGCCAGCTCACCATTATCTACACAGGGAAAGGAGACCCAGTACTTC.